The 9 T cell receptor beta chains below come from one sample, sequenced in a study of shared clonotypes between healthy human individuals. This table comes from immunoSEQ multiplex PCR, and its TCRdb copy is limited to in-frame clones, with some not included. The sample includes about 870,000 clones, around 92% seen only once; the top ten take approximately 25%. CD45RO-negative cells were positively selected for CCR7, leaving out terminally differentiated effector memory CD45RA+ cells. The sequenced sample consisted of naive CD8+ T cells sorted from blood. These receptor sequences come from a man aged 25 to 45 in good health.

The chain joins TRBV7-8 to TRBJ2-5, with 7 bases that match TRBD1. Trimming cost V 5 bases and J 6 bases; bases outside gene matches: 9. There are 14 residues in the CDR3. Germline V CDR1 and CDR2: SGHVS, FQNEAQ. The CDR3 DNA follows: TGTGCCAGCAGCAAAACAGGGGTCCAGCAGACCCAGTACTTC. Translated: CASSKTGVQQTQYF.

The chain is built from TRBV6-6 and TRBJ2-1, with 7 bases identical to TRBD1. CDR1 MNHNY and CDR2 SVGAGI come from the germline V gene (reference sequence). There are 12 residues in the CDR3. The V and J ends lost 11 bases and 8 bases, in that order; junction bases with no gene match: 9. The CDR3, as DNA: TGTGCCGCCAGGGGGAATCGGTATGAGCAGTTCTTC. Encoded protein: CAARGNRYEQFF.

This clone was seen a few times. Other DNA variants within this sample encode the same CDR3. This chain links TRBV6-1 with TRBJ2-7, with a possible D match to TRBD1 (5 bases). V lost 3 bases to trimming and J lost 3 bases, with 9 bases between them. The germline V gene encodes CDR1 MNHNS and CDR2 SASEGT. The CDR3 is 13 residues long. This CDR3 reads CASSEAGIYEQYF. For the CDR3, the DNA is TGTGCCAGCAGTGAGGCAGGGATCTACGAGCAGTACTTC.

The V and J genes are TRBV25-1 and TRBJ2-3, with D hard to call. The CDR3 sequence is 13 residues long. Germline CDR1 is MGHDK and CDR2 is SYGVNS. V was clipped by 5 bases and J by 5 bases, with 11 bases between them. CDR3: CASSLPGGDTQYF. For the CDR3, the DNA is TGTGCCAGCAGTCTCCCTGGTGGAGATACGCAGTATTTT.

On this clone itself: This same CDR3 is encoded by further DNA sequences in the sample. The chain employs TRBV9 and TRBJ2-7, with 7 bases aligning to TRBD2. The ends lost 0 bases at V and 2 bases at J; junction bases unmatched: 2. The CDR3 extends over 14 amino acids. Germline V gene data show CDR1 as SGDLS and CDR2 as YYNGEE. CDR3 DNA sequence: TGTGCCAGCAGCGTAGGTGCGGGGGCCTACGAGCAGTACTTC. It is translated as CASSVGAGAYEQYF.

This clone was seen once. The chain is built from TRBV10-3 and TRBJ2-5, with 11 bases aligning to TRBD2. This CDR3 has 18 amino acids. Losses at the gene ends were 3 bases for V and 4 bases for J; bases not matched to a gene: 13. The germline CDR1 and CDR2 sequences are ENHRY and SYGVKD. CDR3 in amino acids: CAISDSVLAGEQSETQYF. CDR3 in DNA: TGTGCCATCAGTGACTCTGTACTAGCGGGAGAACAGTCAGAGACCCAGTACTTC.

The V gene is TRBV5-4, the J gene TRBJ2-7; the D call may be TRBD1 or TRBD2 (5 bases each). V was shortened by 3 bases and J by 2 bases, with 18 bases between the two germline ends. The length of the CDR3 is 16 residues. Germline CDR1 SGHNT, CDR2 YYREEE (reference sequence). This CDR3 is CASSSWGGQLAYEQYF. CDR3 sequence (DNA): TGTGCCAGCAGCTCCTGGGGCGGGCAGCTGGCCTACGAGCAGTACTTC.

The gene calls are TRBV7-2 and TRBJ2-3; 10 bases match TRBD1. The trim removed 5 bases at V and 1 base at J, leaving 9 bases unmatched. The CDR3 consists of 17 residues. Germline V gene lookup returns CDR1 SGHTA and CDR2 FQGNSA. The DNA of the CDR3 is TGTGCCAGCAGCGACCCGGGACAGGGGCCTCGCACAGATACGCAGTATTTT. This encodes CASSDPGQGPRTDTQYF.

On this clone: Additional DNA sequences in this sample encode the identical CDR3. CDR3 in amino acids: CASSSGTSRSYEQYF. CDR3 nucleotides: TGTGCCAGCAGCTCGGGGACTAGCCGTTCCTACGAGCAGTACTTC. This sequence joins TRBV7-9 and TRBJ2-7; 9 nucleotides agree with TRBD2. J gave up 1 base and V 4 bases, and 5 bases lay outside the gene matches. Germline CDR1 reads SEHNR; CDR2 reads FQNEAQ (reference sequence). This CDR3 contains 15 residues. The entire variable domain, with the rest obtained from reference TRBV7-9 and TRBJ2-7, is as follows: DTGVSQNPRHKITKRGQNVTFRCDPISEHNRLYWYRQTLGQGPEFLTYFQNEAQLEKSRLLSDRFSAERPKGSFSTLEIQRTEQGDSAMYLCASSSGTSRSYEQYFGPGTRLTVT.